One and the same sample provided the 16 T cell receptor beta chains below, sequenced in a study of OX40 agonist ivuxolimab in advanced cancers. Profiled with immunoSEQ multiplex PCR; TCRdb holds only in-frame clones, not every one. The table lists roughly 63,000 clones, around 83% of them singletons. The sequences come from CD4+ or CD8+ T cells sorted from blood, collected in a trial of the OX40 agonist ivuxolimab. The receptors were gathered from an adult with an advanced solid tumor such as melanoma, head and neck, liver or kidney cancer.

The J gene is TRBJ1-2, the V gene TRBV10-2; the D gene is possibly TRBD1 (6 bases). Germline V gene data show CDR1 as WSHSY and CDR2 as SAAADI. Trimming took off 8 bases at V and 3 bases at J, with 22 bases between the two ends. The CDR3 has 16 amino acids. The CDR3 here is CASFPRGRGEDYGYTF. The CDR3 nucleotides are TGCGCCAGCTTCCCTCGGGGCAGGGGCGAGGACTATGGCTACACCTTC.

The chain couples TRBV5-1 to TRBJ2-6, with D possibly TRBD2 on 5 matching bases. V was shortened by 0 bases and J by 9 bases, with 7 bases between the two germline ends. Germline assignment: CDR1 SGHRS and CDR2 YFSETQ. The CDR3 consists of 13 residues. The CDR3, as DNA: TGCGCCAGCAGCTTGGGAGGGAGCAACGTCCTGACTTTC. This translates into CASSLGGSNVLTF.

On this clone itself: Other DNA sequences in this sample translate to the same CDR3. The chain has TRBV5-1 and TRBJ1-1; D not certain. V lost 5 bases, J lost 2 bases, and 4 bases lay in between. Germline V gene sequence: CDR1 SGHRS, CDR2 YFSETQ. CDR3 length equals 11 residues. CDR3 nucleotides: TGCGCCAGCAGACAAAACACTGAAGCTTTCTTT. It yields the protein CASRQNTEAFF. Combining the CDR3 with reference TRBV5-1 and TRBJ1-1 gives the whole variable domain KAGVTQTPRYLIKTRGQQVTLSCSPISGHRSVSWYQQTPGQGLQFLFEYFSETQRNKGNFPGRFSGRQFSNSRSEMNVSTLELGDSALYLCASRQNTEAFFGQGTRLTVV.

The chain couples TRBV5-1 to TRBJ1-1; 8 nucleotides agree with TRBD1. Trimming cost V 3 bases and J 1 base; bases outside gene matches: 14. Looked up from germline, CDR1 is SGHRS and CDR2 is YFSETQ. The CDR3 has 18 amino acids. The CDR3 sequence: CASSSRWTGIGKNTEAFF. DNA of the CDR3: TGCGCCAGCAGCTCGAGATGGACAGGGATCGGGAAGAACACTGAAGCTTTCTTT. Supplemented by reference TRBV5-1 and TRBJ1-1, the full variable domain reads KAGVTQTPRYLIKTRGQQVTLSCSPISGHRSVSWYQQTPGQGLQFLFEYFSETQRNKGNFPGRFSGRQFSNSRSEMNVSTLELGDSALYLCASSSRWTGIGKNTEAFFGQGTRLTVV.

The chain employs TRBV11-2 and TRBJ1-5, with 7 bases fitting TRBD1. The CDR3 has 15 amino acids. From germline, CDR1 is SGHAT and CDR2 FQNNGV. The V segment lost 4 bases and the J segment 1 base; nucleotides outside the gene matches: 4. DNA for the CDR3: TGTGCCAGCAGCTCGGGGACAGTGAGCAATCAGCCCCAGCATTTT. Encoded protein: CASSSGTVSNQPQHF.

V and J are TRBV4-2 and TRBJ1-1, with TRBD1 as a possible D gene (6 bases). The germline V gene encodes CDR1 LGHNA and CDR2 YNFKEQ. V shed 4 bases and J shed 1 base, with 16 bases lying between them. The CDR3 runs 16 residues. The CDR3 coding sequence is TGTGCCAGCAGCCTTCGTCAGGGGACGGCGAACACTGAAGCTTTCTTT. Its translation: CASSLRQGTANTEAFF.

The chain has TRBV7-3 and TRBJ2-5; possible D gene TRBD1, 5 bases. CDR1 SGHTA and CDR2 FQGTGA come from the germline V gene. V was shortened by 0 bases and J by 4 bases, with 12 bases between the two germline ends. The length of the CDR3 is 15 residues. The DNA of the CDR3 is TGTGCCAGCAGCTTAACGGGGCAGGGAATAGAGACCCAGTACTTC. This gives the protein CASSLTGQGIETQYF.

The chain is built from TRBV7-6 and TRBJ2-1; the D call may be TRBD1 or TRBD2 (7 bases each). This CDR3 has 15 amino acids. Trimming took off 5 bases at V and 4 bases at J, with 15 bases between the two ends. Germline CDR1 and CDR2: SGHVS and FNYEAQ. The CDR3 region has the DNA TGTGCCAGCAGCAGCCAGGGGGGGTTTTACAATGAGCAGTTCTTC. Translation: CASSSQGGFYNEQFF.

This sequence joins TRBV5-1 and TRBJ2-1; D gene uncertain. The CDR3 runs 14 residues. CDR1 and CDR2 (germline): SGHRS, YFSETQ. Trimming removed 5 bases from V and 2 bases from J, with 11 bases in between. CDR3 protein: CASRRPGTYNEQFF. For the CDR3, the DNA is TGCGCCAGCAGACGACCTGGGACCTACAATGAGCAGTTCTTC. Full variable domain (rest looked up from reference TRBV5-1 and TRBJ2-1): KAGVTQTPRYLIKTRGQQVTLSCSPISGHRSVSWYQQTPGQGLQFLFEYFSETQRNKGNFPGRFSGRQFSNSRSEMNVSTLELGDSALYLCASRRPGTYNEQFFGPGTRLTVL.

This rearrangement joins TRBV7-6 to TRBJ2-2, with D uncertain. CDR3 size: 15 residues. Germline-derived CDR1 and CDR2 are SGHVS and FNYEAQ. The ends were cut back, 3 bases at V and 4 bases at J, with 12 bases in the middle. CDR3: CASSLSPGSTGELFF. The CDR3 nucleotides are TGTGCCAGCAGCTTGTCACCAGGATCCACCGGGGAGCTGTTTTTT.

The table lists this clone with a count of one. The V gene is TRBV7-9, the J gene TRBJ2-2; 7 positions agree with TRBD1. CDR1 and CDR2 (germline): SEHNR, FQNEAQ (reference sequence). The CDR3 length is 14 residues. Trimming cost V 5 bases and J 7 bases; bases outside gene matches: 7. The CDR3 DNA sequence: TGTGCCAGCAGCGGAGAGACAGGGCTCGGGGAGCTGTTTTTT. Protein sequence: CASSGETGLGELFF. The variable domain in full, completed from reference TRBV7-9 and TRBJ2-2, reads DTGVSQNPRHKITKRGQNVTFRCDPISEHNRLYWYRQTLGQGPEFLTYFQNEAQLEKSRLLSDRFSAERPKGSFSTLEIQRTEQGDSAMYLCASSGETGLGELFFGEGSRLTVL.

This clone came up once. The chain has TRBV7-2 and TRBJ1-5; 8 bases are a match to TRBD1. The CDR3 length is 15 residues. Trimming took 1 base from V and 5 from J; bases not matched to a gene: 4. The germline CDR1 and CDR2 sequences are SGHTA and FQGNSA. CDR3 residues: CASSLGTGSHQPQHF. The CDR3 region has the DNA TGTGCCAGCAGCTTAGGGACAGGGTCACATCAGCCCCAGCATTTT.

The chain joins TRBV10-2 to TRBJ1-6; 7 positions agree with TRBD1. The CDR3 is 16 amino acids. CDR1 is WSHSY and CDR2 is SAAADI in the germline V gene. Trimming cost V 6 bases and J 0 bases; bases outside gene matches: 5. The CDR3 sequence is CASRGQASSYNSPLHF. As DNA, the CDR3 is TGCGCCAGCAGAGGACAGGCGAGCTCCTATAATTCACCCCTCCACTTT.

This chain joins TRBV7-9 and TRBJ1-2; TRBD1 agrees at 7 bases. Germline values: CDR1 SEHNR, CDR2 FQNEAQ (reference sequence). CDR3 size: 15 residues. The V and J ends lost 5 bases and 8 bases, in that order; junction bases with no gene match: 14. In DNA form, the CDR3 reads TGTGCCAGCAGCCAGACGCGCGGGGCAGGGGGAGGCTACACCTTC. Translated, it gives CASSQTRGAGGGYTF. The entire variable domain, with the rest obtained from reference TRBV7-9 and TRBJ1-2, is as follows: DTGVSQNPRHKITKRGQNVTFRCDPISEHNRLYWYRQTLGQGPEFLTYFQNEAQLEKSRLLSDRFSAERPKGSFSTLEIQRTEQGDSAMYLCASSQTRGAGGGYTFGSGTRLTVV.

The genes are TRBV4-1 and TRBJ1-6; 10 bases align to TRBD1. The trim removed 0 bases at V and 14 bases at J, leaving 10 bases unmatched. Germline V gives CDR1 MGHRA, CDR2 YSYEKL. The CDR3 is 16 amino acids. The DNA for the CDR3 is TGCGCCAGCAGCCAAGATTTTGGGACAGGGGAACGGACCCTCCACTTT. Translating gives CASSQDFGTGERTLHF.

The V call is TRBV5-1, the J call TRBJ1-6; tentatively, D is TRBD1 (5 bases). CDR1 and CDR2 from the germline V gene are SGHRS and YFSETQ. The ends were cut back, 2 bases at V and 5 bases at J, with 8 bases in the middle. CDR3 length: 14 amino acids. The chain's CDR3 is CASSFGRDNSPLHF. The CDR3 coding sequence is TGCGCCAGCAGCTTTGGCAGGGATAATTCACCCCTCCACTTT.